The 26 T cell receptor beta chains below were found in one sample sequenced in a study of brain T cells in children with intractable seizures. Sequenced by immunoSEQ multiplex PCR; TCRdb stores in-frame clones only, minus some. The sample contains about 40,000 clones, about 93% of which appear only once. Sequenced here: peripheral blood, sampled at surgery. The source is a girl aged 2 to 10 with tuberous sclerosis and intractable seizures.

The chain combines TRBV12-5 with TRBJ1-3, with D uncertain. The germline V gene encodes CDR1 LGHNT and CDR2 FRNRAP. Trimming stripped 4 bases from V and 2 bases from J, with 0 bases between. The CDR3 contains 11 residues. The CDR3: CASGSGNTIYF. The CDR3 DNA reads as TGTGCTAGTGGTTCTGGAAACACCATATATTTT.

V gene TRBV5-6 combines with J gene TRBJ1-2; 7 bases match TRBD1. The trim removed 2 bases at V and 6 bases at J, leaving 4 bases unmatched. There are 13 residues in the CDR3. Germline loops: CDR1 SGHDT, CDR2 YYEEEE. The CDR3 DNA reads as TGTGCCAGCAGCTTAGGTGACAGGGATGGCTACACCTTC. This sequence encodes CASSLGDRDGYTF. Full variable domain (missing parts from reference TRBV5-6 and TRBJ1-2): DAGVTQSPTHLIKTRGQQVTLRCSPKSGHDTVSWYQQALGQGPQFIFQYYEEEERQRGNFPDRFSGHQFPNYSSELNVNALLLGDSALYLCASSLGDRDGYTFGSGTRLTVV.

This clone was found once. The genes are TRBV7-3 and TRBJ2-1; TRBD2 matches 11 bases. The germline V gene has CDR1 SGHTA and CDR2 FQGTGA. V trimming: 3 bases; J trimming: 4 bases; junction bases outside the gene matches: 2. This CDR3 is built from 15 residues. CDR3 DNA sequence: TGTGCCAGCAGCTTTAGCGGGGGGGATTACAATGAGCAGTTCTTC. It codes for CASSFSGGDYNEQFF.

The chain uses TRBV5-1 and TRBJ2-5; D is possibly TRBD2 (5 bases). The CDR3 extends over 11 amino acids. Germline assignment: CDR1 SGHRS and CDR2 YFSETQ. V gave up 7 bases and J gave up 4 bases, with 8 bases separating them. CDR3 bases: TGCGCCAGCGTGGGGAGAGAGACCCAGTACTTC. Protein: CASVGRETQYF.

The J gene is TRBJ2-1, the V gene TRBV3-1 (or the pseudogene TRBV3-2), with D possibly called TRBD1 or TRBD2 (5 bases each). The germline gives CDR1 LGHDT, CDR2 YNNKEL (reference sequence). The CDR3 is 15 residues long. The V and J ends lost 3 bases and 0 bases respectively, with 9 bases between them. The CDR3 DNA reads as TGTGCCAGCAGCCACGGGGCCAGCTCCTACAATGAGCAGTTCTTC. Amino acid sequence: CASSHGASSYNEQFF.

The chain recombines TRBV27 with TRBJ2-3; D gene ambiguous. The CDR3 is 17 residues long. V was trimmed by 4 bases and J by 1 base, leaving 18 bases between them. The germline V gene encodes CDR1 MNHEY and CDR2 SMNVEV (reference sequence). In nucleotides, the CDR3 is TGTGCCAGCAGTTCCTCTTATGGGTTAGAGGGCACAGATACGCAGTATTTT. Protein sequence: CASSSSYGLEGTDTQYF.

J is TRBJ2-3 and V is TRBV10-2; D is undetermined. Germline V lookup: CDR1 WSHSY, CDR2 SAAADI. V gave up 7 bases and J gave up 0 bases, with 8 bases separating them. This CDR3 is 13 amino acids long. CDR3 DNA sequence: TGCGCCAGCAAAGACACAAGCACAGATACGCAGTATTTT. Its translation is CASKDTSTDTQYF.

The chain carries TRBV5-1 and TRBJ1-1; D possibly corresponds to TRBD1 (5 bases). Trimming removed 5 bases at V and 5 bases at J, with 19 bases between. Germline lookup yields CDR1 SGHRS and CDR2 YFSETQ. The CDR3 totals 15 residues. Here the CDR3 reads CASSSPDQGFTEAFF. The CDR3 region has the DNA TGCGCCAGCAGTTCTCCCGATCAGGGATTTACTGAAGCTTTCTTT. Drawing the rest from reference TRBV5-1 and TRBJ1-1, the complete variable domain is KAGVTQTPRYLIKTRGQQVTLSCSPISGHRSVSWYQQTPGQGLQFLFEYFSETQRNKGNFPGRFSGRQFSNSRSEMNVSTLELGDSALYLCASSSPDQGFTEAFFGQGTRLTVV.

This clone was recorded once. V gene TRBV7-2 combines with J gene TRBJ2-2; D could derive from TRBD1 or TRBD2 (5 bases each). This CDR3 is built from 15 residues. Trimming removed 5 bases at V and 6 bases at J, with 16 bases between. Germline V gene sequence: CDR1 SGHTA, CDR2 FQGNSA. For the CDR3, the DNA is TGTGCCAGCAGCCCCCCCGGGACCAGGGCCGGGGAGCTGTTTTTT. This sequence encodes CASSPPGTRAGELFF.

J is TRBJ2-3 and V is TRBV27; D may correspond to TRBD1 or TRBD2 (5 bases each). The CDR3 is 13 amino acids. CDR1 is MNHEY and CDR2 is SMNVEV in the germline V gene (reference sequence). V was shortened by 6 bases and J by 1 base, with 8 bases between the two germline ends. The CDR3 DNA reads as TGTGCCAGCAGGGGGGTTGGCACAGATACGCAGTATTTT. Its protein product is CASRGVGTDTQYF.

The J gene is TRBJ2-2, the V gene TRBV9; a possible D gene is TRBD2 (6 bases). Trimming cost V 4 bases and J 6 bases, with 10 bases left between them. In germline, CDR1 is SGDLS, CDR2 YYNGEE. The CDR3 is made up of 13 amino acids. The CDR3 bases are TGTGCCAGCAGCTCCCCGGGGGCCGGGGAGCTGTTTTTT. Protein: CASSSPGAGELFF.

The chain combines TRBV5-4 with TRBJ1-1; unclear D gene. Deletions cut 3 bases from V and 7 bases from J, with 16 bases between. From germline, CDR1 is SGHNT and CDR2 YYREEE (reference sequence). CDR3 length: 14 residues. In nucleotides, the CDR3 is TGTGCCAGCAGCTCTCCCTCTCTAGGGCTTGAAGCTTTCTTT. This sequence encodes CASSSPSLGLEAFF.

The chain has TRBV6-1 and TRBJ1-4; D is undetermined. There are 20 residues in the CDR3. Germline lookup yields CDR1 MNHNS and CDR2 SASEGT. Trimming removed 1 base at V and 7 bases at J, with 28 bases between. Written as DNA, the CDR3 is TGTGCCAGCAGTGAAGTTCTTATGGGCTCGGCGACTACCTTGGGTGAAAAACTGTTTTTT. Translating it yields CASSEVLMGSATTLGEKLFF.

The rearrangement links TRBV3-1 (or the pseudogene TRBV3-2) to TRBJ1-1; D may be TRBD1 (5 bases). CDR1 is LGHDT, CDR2 YNNKEL, per germline (reference sequence). Deletions cut 0 bases from V and 8 bases from J, with 13 bases between. The CDR3 has 14 amino acids. The CDR3 is CASSQDLGAAEAFF. CDR3 DNA: TGTGCCAGCAGCCAAGATTTAGGGGCGGCGGAAGCTTTCTTT.

This clone occurred a few times. The chain is built from TRBV5-1 and TRBJ1-1; D gene ambiguous. The CDR3 spans 11 residues. From germline, CDR1 is SGHRS and CDR2 YFSETQ. The V end lost 4 bases, the J end lost 7 bases, and 8 bases lay between the germline ends. The CDR3 DNA is TGCGCCAGCAGCCAAGGCCGTGAAGCTTTCTTT. Encoded protein: CASSQGREAFF.

The V call is TRBV6-5, the J call TRBJ1-1; no definite D call. V lost 6 bases, J lost 10 bases, and 18 bases lay in between. Germline assignment: CDR1 MNHEY and CDR2 SVGAGI. The CDR3 loop spans 13 amino acids. The CDR3 DNA sequence: TGTGCCAGCAGGAACGGACTGGGCCGCGGAGCTTTCTTT. It codes for CASRNGLGRGAFF.

In this sample, this clone turned up once. The chain links TRBV5-5 to TRBJ2-7; a possible D gene is TRBD2 (6 bases). The CDR3 has 14 residues. V was trimmed by 4 bases and J by 4 bases, leaving 15 bases between them. Germline CDR1 reads SGHKS; CDR2 reads YYEKEE (reference sequence). The DNA for the CDR3 is TGTGCCAGCAGCCCGGAAAGCGGGTATTACGAGCAGTACGTC. It codes for CASSPESGYYEQYV.

The CDR3 loop reads CASSMDNSGNTIYF. CDR3 coding DNA: TGTGCCAGTAGTATGGACAACTCTGGAAACACCATATATTTT. The rearrangement uses TRBV19 and TRBJ1-3; tentative D call: TRBD1 (5 bases). Germline CDR1 LNHDA, CDR2 SQIVND (reference sequence). The length of the CDR3 is 14 residues. The ends were cut back, 3 bases at V and 0 bases at J, with 6 bases in the middle.

The chain joins TRBV25-1 to TRBJ2-6; D perhaps matches TRBD1 (6 bases). CDR3 size: 13 residues. Trimming removed 10 bases at V and 0 bases at J, with 7 bases between. Germline assignment: CDR1 MGHDK and CDR2 SYGVNS. CDR3 in DNA: TGTGCCACAGGGGTCTCTGGGGCCAACGTCCTGACTTTC. It translates to CATGVSGANVLTF.

This sequence joins TRBV14 and TRBJ1-2, with D possibly matching TRBD1 (6 bases). The CDR3 totals 13 residues. In germline, CDR1 is SGHDN, CDR2 FVKESK. V gave up 4 bases and J gave up 6 bases, with 12 bases separating them. CDR3 loop: CASSRNREDGYTF. The CDR3 nucleotides read TGTGCCAGCAGCCGTAACAGGGAGGATGGCTACACCTTC. The variable domain in full, with the rest retrieved from reference TRBV14 and TRBJ1-2, is EAGVTQFPSHSVIEKGQTVTLRCDPISGHDNLYWYRRVMGKEIKFLLHFVKESKQDESGMPNNRFLAERTGGTYSTLKVQPAELEDSGVYFCASSRNREDGYTFGSGTRLTVV.

The CDR3 loop is CASSLASLLAGELGELFF. The CDR3 DNA reads TGTGCCAGCAGCTTGGCCTCATTACTAGCGGGGGAGCTCGGGGAGCTGTTTTTT. The chain employs TRBV5-5 and TRBJ2-2; 11 positions agree with TRBD2. With 0 bases clipped from V and 7 bases from J, the junction kept 11 bases outside the gene matches. The CDR3 totals 18 residues. The germline V gene has CDR1 SGHKS and CDR2 YYEKEE (reference sequence).

The chain joins TRBV5-6 to TRBJ2-5; D is uncertain. The CDR3 sequence is 13 residues long. Germline V gene data show CDR1 as SGHDT and CDR2 as YYEEEE. Trimming took off 0 bases at V and 1 base at J, with 4 bases between the two ends. The CDR3 nucleotides read TGTGCCAGCAGCTTGGGGGGCCAAGAGACCCAGTACTTC. Amino acids: CASSLGGQETQYF.

The count of this clone is one. The CDR3 is CATATGEGGYTF. CDR3 nucleotide sequence: TGTGCCACAGCGACAGGGGAAGGTGGCTACACCTTC. The chain recombines TRBV19 with TRBJ1-2, with 8 bases matching TRBD1. The germline V gene has CDR1 LNHDA and CDR2 SQIVND (reference sequence). The CDR3 covers 12 residues. Trimming cost V 10 bases and J 7 bases; bases outside gene matches: 8.

The chain links TRBV2 to TRBJ1-1; D remains unclear. V lost 10 bases and J 0 bases, leaving 9 bases between the germline ends. The CDR3 sequence is 12 residues long. Per the germline V gene, CDR1 is SNHLY and CDR2 is FYNNEI. This CDR3 is CAISDLNTEAFF. The CDR3 DNA is TGTGCCATTTCCGACCTGAACACTGAAGCTTTCTTT.

The rearrangement links TRBV12-5 to TRBJ1-1, with TRBD1 as a possible D gene (6 bases). Germline V lookup: CDR1 LGHNT, CDR2 FRNRAP. The CDR3 is made up of 15 amino acids. Deletions cut 1 base from V and 2 bases from J, with 11 bases between. Here the CDR3 reads CASGLGQGTNTEAFF. The CDR3 DNA follows: TGTGCTAGTGGTTTGGGCCAGGGGACTAACACTGAAGCTTTCTTT.

This chain joins TRBV6-1 and TRBJ2-7; tentatively, D is TRBD1 or TRBD2 (5 bases each). Per germline, CDR1 MNHNS and CDR2 SASEGT. The CDR3 is made up of 19 amino acids. Trimming took 2 bases from V and 2 from J, leaving 25 bases between them. CDR3 DNA: TGTGCCAGCAGTGAAAGCCCAGCGGCATTTCTCGGGACCACCTACGAGCAGTACGTC. Translating gives CASSESPAAFLGTTYEQYV.